This is a list of T cell receptor beta chains from one sample in a study of cytomegalovirus exposure and HLA in healthy donors. The method was immunoSEQ multiplex PCR; TCRdb's version includes in-frame clones alone and lacks a portion of them. This sample yields 100,000 to 150,000 clones, of which just over 70% are seen a single time; 2% to 3% belongs to the top ten. Sequencing used PBMCs. These receptors were obtained from a woman in her sixties in good health and CMV-seropositive. Both conserved end residues are part of each CDR3. The D gene is left open where the match is weak. Clone size is not always given. Where it is, it says once, few, many or a class for expanded clones.

size | J | D | V | CDR3 | DNA
. | TRBJ1-5 | . | TRBV7-9 | CASSSSTGSSNQPQHF | TGTGCCAGCAGCTCCAGCACAGGGTCTAGCAATCAGCCCCAGCATTTT
. | TRBJ1-5 | TRBD1 | TRBV7-8 | CASSLQGAGQPQHF | TGTGCCAGCAGCTTACAGGGGGCGGGTCAGCCCCAGCATTTT
once | TRBJ1-2 | . | TRBV29-1 | CSVQIADSGYGYTF | TGCAGCGTACAAATCGCGGACAGTGGATATGGCTACACCTTC
once | TRBJ1-1 | TRBD1 | TRBV2 | CANVPGQGYTEAFF | TGTGCCAACGTACCGGGACAGGGCTACACTGAAGCTTTCTTT
once | TRBJ1-1 | . | TRBV7-6 | CASSLGAGNTEAFF | TGTGCCAGCAGCTTGGGGGCCGGGAACACTGAAGCTTTCTTT
. | TRBJ1-1 | . | TRBV9 | CASSASAGKGMNTEAFF | TGTGCCAGCAGCGCTTCAGCAGGGAAGGGGATGAACACTGAAGCTTTCTTT
. | TRBJ2-1 | . | TRBV2 | CASGRGGPYNEQFF | TGTGCCAGCGGCCGAGGAGGCCCCTACAATGAGCAGTTCTTC
many | TRBJ2-7 | . | TRBV21-1 | CASSTLGLAIADEQYF | TGTGCCAGCAGCACATTGGGACTAGCCATCGCCGACGAGCAGTACTTC
. | TRBJ1-3 | . | TRBV4-1 | CASSQDTGSGNTIYF | TGCGCCAGCAGCCAAGATACGGGTTCTGGAAACACCATATATTTT
. | TRBJ1-1 | . | TRBV5-5 | CASSSTGTNTEAFF | TGTGCCAGCAGTTCAACAGGGACAAACACTGAAGCTTTCTTT
. | TRBJ2-7 | TRBD1 | TRBV19 | CASSIGTGSVEQYF | TGTGCCAGTAGTATTGGGACAGGGTCGGTCGAGCAGTACTTC
. | TRBJ1-1 | TRBD1 | TRBV2 | CASSAPGTGFGTEAFF | TGTGCCAGCAGTGCCCCCGGGACAGGGTTTGGCACTGAAGCTTTCTTT
few | TRBJ2-1 | TRBD1 | TRBV5-1 | CASSSGQGKNEQFF | TGCGCCAGCAGCTCGGGACAGGGTAAGAATGAGCAGTTCTTC
. | TRBJ1-5 | . | TRBV18 | CASSLLSGQNQPQHF | TGTGCCAGCTCACTCCTAAGCGGACAGAATCAGCCCCAGCATTTT
. | TRBJ2-3 | TRBD2 | TRBV2 | CASGTSGVADTQYF | TGTGCCAGTGGGACTAGCGGGGTAGCAGATACGCAGTATTTT
. | TRBJ2-3 | TRBD2 | TRBV10-3 | CAISIAGSTDTQYF | TGTGCCATCAGCATAGCGGGGAGCACAGATACGCAGTATTTT
. | TRBJ2-5 | TRBD1 | TRBV7-3 | CASSPRGRETQYF | TGTGCCAGCAGCCCCAGGGGGCGAGAGACCCAGTACTTC
once | TRBJ2-5 | TRBD1 | TRBV7-9 | CSSSNMDRGLVETQYF | TGTTCCAGCAGCAATATGGACAGGGGGCTGGTAGAGACCCAGTACTTC
. | TRBJ2-3 | TRBD2 | TRBV7-8 | CASSLGASGGSGYF | TGTGCCAGCAGCTTGGGGGCTAGCGGGGGCTCCGGGTATTTT
. | TRBJ2-5 | . | TRBV19 | CASTQDGGGETQYF | TGTGCCAGTACCCAAGACGGGGGAGGAGAGACCCAGTACTTC
. | TRBJ1-3 | TRBD1 | TRBV6-5 | CASSRSTGSGNTIYF | TGTGCCAGCAGCCGCTCGACAGGGTCTGGAAACACCATATATTTT
. | TRBJ1-1 | . | TRBV25-1 | CASSVSGYDTEAFF | TGTGCCAGCAGTGTTTCAGGGTATGACACTGAAGCTTTCTTT
. | TRBJ1-5 | TRBD1 | TRBV7-2 | CASSLGGTVKNQPQHF | TGTGCCAGCAGCTTAGGCGGGACAGTAAAGAATCAGCCCCAGCATTTT
. | TRBJ2-2 | . | TRBV5-1 | CASSLAMGGDGELFF | TGCGCCAGCAGCTTGGCAATGGGAGGCGACGGGGAGCTGTTTTTT
. | TRBJ2-3 | TRBD2 | TRBV5-6 | CASSKKLAGGTDTQYF | TGTGCCAGCAGTAAGAAACTAGCGGGGGGCACAGATACGCAGTATTTT
. | TRBJ2-7 | . | TRBV11-2 | CASSTEGISYEQYF | TGTGCCAGCAGCACAGAGGGAATTTCCTACGAGCAGTACTTC
. | TRBJ1-5 | TRBD1 | TRBV19 | CASTGAQGAGNQPQHF | TGTGCCAGTACGGGGGCACAGGGGGCGGGCAATCAGCCCCAGCATTTT
once | TRBJ2-3 | . | TRBV27 | CASSLSYPVTDTQYF | TGTGCCAGCAGTTTATCATATCCCGTCACAGATACGCAGTATTTT
. | TRBJ1-2 | . | TRBV6-6 | CASIEKEYGYTF | TGTGCCAGCATCGAAAAGGAGTATGGCTACACCTTC
once | TRBJ1-1 | . | TRBV4-1 | CASSHDTLKGDTEAFF | TGCGCCAGCAGCCACGACACTTTAAAGGGGGACACTGAAGCTTTCTTT
. | TRBJ1-1 | . | TRBV7-9 | CASSLLPSEGKNTEAFF | TGTGCCAGCAGCTTACTCCCATCAGAGGGAAAGAACACTGAAGCTTTCTTT
once | TRBJ1-5 | . | TRBV4-1 | CASSQARQNSNQPQHF | TGCGCCAGCAGCCAGGCCCGACAGAATAGCAATCAGCCCCAGCATTTT
few | TRBJ2-7 | TRBD1 | TRBV19 | CASRHRDSYEQYF | TGTGCCAGTAGGCACCGGGACAGCTACGAGCAGTACTTC
. | TRBJ1-6 | . | TRBV9 | CASSVAHAGSSPLHF | TGTGCCAGCAGCGTAGCTCACGCAGGGTCTTCACCCCTCCACTTT
. | TRBJ1-4 | . | TRBV5-4 | CASSPGGATNEKLFF | TGTGCCAGCAGCCCTGGAGGGGCAACTAATGAAAAACTGTTTTTT
. | TRBJ2-3 | TRBD1 | TRBV9 | CASSEDRGDTQYF | TGTGCCAGCAGTGAGGACAGGGGGGATACGCAGTATTTT
. | TRBJ1-3 | . | TRBV2 | CASSEELTAGNTIYF | TGTGCCAGCAGTGAAGAATTAACAGCTGGAAACACCATATATTTT
. | TRBJ2-3 | TRBD2 | TRBV12-5 | CASGPGSGGNTDTQYF | TGTGCTAGTGGCCCAGGTAGCGGGGGAAACACAGATACGCAGTATTTT
. | TRBJ2-3 | TRBD2 | TRBV5-1 | CASSLSGTSGGGTQYF | TGCGCCAGCAGCTTGAGCGGGACTAGCGGGGGGGGTACGCAGTATTTT
. | TRBJ2-3 | TRBD1 | TRBV19 | CASSIWGQGDDTQYF | TGTGCCAGTAGTATTTGGGGACAGGGTGACGATACGCAGTATTTT
. | TRBJ2-5 | TRBD1 | TRBV18 | CASSPITGQGRETQYF | TGTGCCAGCTCACCGATAACGGGACAGGGTCGAGAGACCCAGTACTTC
. | TRBJ1-4 | . | TRBV2 | CASTIEQATNEKLFF | TGTGCCAGCACCATAGAACAGGCAACTAATGAAAAACTGTTTTTT
few | TRBJ1-1 | . | TRBV27 | CASSLRGLATEAFF | TGTGCCAGCAGTCTTAGGGGGTTGGCCACTGAAGCTTTCTTT
. | TRBJ1-1 | TRBD1 | TRBV4-1 | CASSQGQVTNTEAFF | TGCGCCAGCAGCCAGGGACAGGTGACGAACACTGAAGCTTTCTTT
. | TRBJ1-3 | . | TRBV4-2 | CASSQGDQVSGNTIYF | TGTGCCAGCAGCCAAGGTGACCAGGTGTCGGGAAACACCATATATTTT
. | TRBJ1-2 | . | TRBV11-2 | CASSLGGADYGYTF | TGTGCCAGCAGCTTAGGGGGCGCGGACTATGGCTACACCTTC
. | TRBJ2-7 | . | TRBV6-1 | CAADATRDSYEQYF | TGTGCCGCTGATGCGACCAGGGACTCCTACGAGCAGTACTTC
. | TRBJ2-7 | TRBD1 | TRBV4-1 | CASSQHHGTGLIYEQYF | TGCGCCAGCAGCCAACACCACGGGACAGGCCTAATCTACGAGCAGTACTTC
few | TRBJ1-1 | . | TRBV18 | CASSIREGGQDEAFF | TGTGCCAGCTCCATAAGGGAGGGGGGGCAAGATGAAGCTTTCTTT
. | TRBJ1-5 | TRBD1 | TRBV7-3 | CASSTGGNQPQHF | TGTGCCAGCAGCACAGGGGGCAATCAGCCCCAGCATTTT
few | TRBJ2-7 | TRBD2 | TRBV11-2 | CASSHGAGGSYEQYF | TGTGCCAGCAGCCACGGAGCGGGGGGCTCCTACGAGCAGTACTTC
many | TRBJ1-2 | TRBD1 | TRBV13 | CASSPGTGYGYTF | TGTGCCAGCAGCCCCGGGACAGGGTATGGCTACACCTTC
. | TRBJ2-5 | TRBD1 | TRBV6-1 | CASSEGQGARETQYF | TGTGCCAGCAGTGAAGGTCAGGGGGCGAGGGAGACCCAGTACTTC